These 20 T cell receptor beta chains were sequenced from one sample in a study of T cell repertoires in cytomegalovirus infection (dated by TCRdb to the late 2010s). Sequencing was performed on an Illumina HiSeq 1500. TCRdb reprocessing: public reads trimmed at Q25 with fastp, clones called with MiXCR, in-frame beta chains kept. Rows with a matching CDR3 protein are joined into one entry that keeps the most common DNA and genes. For this sample the table gives 300,000 or so distinct CDR3 sequences, of which about 9.1% were detected only once. The ten biggest clones cover 2.5% of the sample. Sequencing used PBMCs. Receptors were obtained from a human donor in good health (CMV status not recorded). Some clones in this sample may be carry-over from other donors' samples.

The chain is built from TRBV2 and TRBJ2-1, with a weak D call TRBD1 (5 bases). V was trimmed by 9 bases and J by 8 bases, leaving 11 bases between them. The CDR3 length is 11 residues. CDR1 is SNHLY and CDR2 is FYNNEI in the germline V gene. The CDR3 coding sequence is TGTGCCAGGGACACCGACCATGAGCAGTTCTTC. It translates to CARDTDHEQFF.

The genes are TRBV28 and TRBJ2-1; 12 nucleotides agree with TRBD2. Germline values: CDR1 MDHEN, CDR2 SYDVKM. The trim removed 7 bases at V and 7 bases at J, leaving 5 bases unmatched. The CDR3 length is 14 residues. The CDR3 is CASTPSGGANEQFF. The CDR3 DNA follows: TGTGCCAGCACTCCTAGCGGGGGGGCAAATGAGCAGTTCTTC.

This clonotype appeared many times. The CDR3 DNA follows: TGTGCCAGCAGCCATACAGGACAGGGAACCTACGAGCAGTACTTC. This encodes CASSHTGQGTYEQYF. V gene TRBV27 combines with J gene TRBJ2-7, with 8 positions matching TRBD1. V lost 6 bases and J lost 2; bases outside the gene matches: 9. The CDR3 loop spans 15 amino acids. Germline V gives CDR1 MNHEY, CDR2 SMNVEV (reference sequence).

This clonotype appeared many times. The chain couples TRBV14 to TRBJ2-1, with a weak D call TRBD2 (5 bases). The germline V gene encodes CDR1 SGHDN and CDR2 FVKESK. V was trimmed by 1 base and J by 9 bases, leaving 10 bases between them. CDR3 length: 13 amino acids. The CDR3 DNA sequence: TGTGCCAGCAGCCAAGGCTCAGGAGGTGAGCAGTTCTTC. Translated: CASSQGSGGEQFF. Full variable domain (outside the CDR3, taken from reference TRBV14 and TRBJ2-1): EAGVTQFPSHSVIEKGQTVTLRCDPISGHDNLYWYRRVMGKEIKFLLHFVKESKQDESGMPNNRFLAERTGGTYSTLKVQPAELEDSGVYFCASSQGSGGEQFFGPGTRLTVL.

In this sample, this clonotype turned up many times. The chain is built from TRBV7-9 and TRBJ1-1; the D gene is possibly TRBD1 (6 bases). The CDR3 loop spans 13 amino acids. CDR1 is SEHNR and CDR2 is FQNEAQ in the germline V gene (reference sequence). Trimming stripped 1 base from V and 4 bases from J, with 7 bases between. CDR3 loop: CASSLDRATEAFF. The DNA for the CDR3 is TGTGCCAGCAGCTTAGACAGGGCCACTGAAGCTTTCTTT.

Ten or more counts support this clonotype. The V call is TRBV20-1, the J call TRBJ1-2, with D unclear. Per the germline V gene, CDR1 is DFQATT and CDR2 is SNEGSKA (reference sequence). V lost 6 bases and J lost 4, with 12 bases in between. The CDR3 runs 12 residues. CDR3 in amino acids: CSATTEPYGYTF. The CDR3 nucleotides read TGCAGTGCCACAACAGAACCCTATGGCTACACCTTC.

This clonotype was counted a few times. Germline is not matched at one junction end, which may reflect a read error. The chain couples TRBV2 to TRBJ2-1, with D perhaps TRBD2 (6 bases). The CDR3 runs 11 residues. The germline V gene encodes CDR1 SNHLY and CDR2 FYNNEI. The CDR3 protein is CASTQWGVKVF. Here the CDR3 DNA reads TGTGCCAGCACTCAATGGGGGGTCAAGGTCTTC.

This clonotype was found many times. V and J are TRBV12-3 or TRBV12-4 and TRBJ1-5; D is unclear. The CDR3 spans 14 residues. V was pared by 6 bases and J by 6 bases, with 15 bases between. The CDR3 DNA follows: TGTGCCAGCAGCACCAGGCAGAGCCGTCAGCCCCAGCATTTT. This sequence encodes CASSTRQSRQPQHF.

In its sample, this clonotype was seen many times. The chain has TRBV7-2 and TRBJ1-2; tentatively, D is TRBD1 (5 bases). Germline V lookup: CDR1 SGHTA, CDR2 FQGNSA. The CDR3 runs to 13 residues. Trimming removed 5 bases from V and 6 bases from J, with 13 bases in between. The CDR3 sequence: CASSSRVFDGYTF. The CDR3 DNA sequence: TGTGCCAGCAGCAGCAGGGTGTTCGATGGCTACACCTTC.

The chain links TRBV6-6 to TRBJ2-7; D might be TRBD1 (6 bases). The CDR3 loop spans 15 amino acids. The ends were cut back, 4 bases at V and 8 bases at J, with 21 bases in the middle. The germline CDR1 and CDR2 sequences are MNHNY and SVGAGI (reference sequence). The CDR3 protein is CASSSGTSGAEKQYF. In nucleotides, the CDR3 is TGTGCCAGCAGTTCGGGGACCTCAGGGGCCGAGAAGCAGTACTTC.

This clonotype was observed at least ten times. The V call is TRBV2, the J call TRBJ1-5; D is undetermined. Trimming shortened V by 9 bases and J by 7 bases, and 10 bases separated the two germline ends. The CDR3 consists of 11 residues. The germline V gene encodes CDR1 SNHLY and CDR2 FYNNEI. The CDR3 nucleotides are TGTGCCAGTGGAGGAGAGCAGCCCCAGCATTTT. Amino acids: CASGGEQPQHF. The full variable domain, rest sourced from reference TRBV2 and TRBJ1-5, is EPEVTQTPSHQVTQMGQEVILRCVPISNHLYFYWYRQILGQKVEFLVSFYNNEISEKSEIFDDQFSVERPDGSNFTLKIRSTKLEDSAMYFCASGGEQPQHFGDGTRLSIL.

The sample holds a few counts of this clonotype. The chain recombines TRBV6-2 or TRBV6-3 with TRBJ2-2; possibly TRBD1 or TRBD2 for D (6 bases each). Germline V gene lookup returns CDR1 MNHEY and CDR2 SVGEGT. The CDR3 runs to 15 residues. Trimming removed 6 bases from V and 4 bases from J, with 15 bases in between. The CDR3 region is CASSRGGLGTGELFF. The DNA for the CDR3 is TGTGCCAGCAGCCGAGGGGGGCTAGGCACCGGGGAGCTGTTTTTT.

In its sample, this clonotype was seen many times. The V and J genes are TRBV28 and TRBJ1-2; D gene unclear. Germline assignment: CDR1 MDHEN and CDR2 SYDVKM. The CDR3 spans 15 residues. V lost 8 bases, J lost 0 bases, and 16 bases lay in between. The CDR3 DNA reads as TGTGCCAGCCTCCCTGCCAGGCGTACTAACTATGGCTACACCTTC. Amino acids: CASLPARRTNYGYTF.

The V call is TRBV24-1, the J call TRBJ2-5; D might be TRBD1 or TRBD2, each matching 5 bases. Germline assignment: CDR1 KGHDR and CDR2 SFDVKD. This CDR3 is built from 15 residues. Trimming took off 2 bases at V and 0 bases at J, with 9 bases between the two ends. The CDR3 region is CATSDSGQDQETQYF. The CDR3 bases are TGTGCCACCAGTGATTCGGGGCAGGACCAAGAGACCCAGTACTTC.

This clonotype was observed a handful of times. This chain uses TRBV20-1 with TRBJ2-1; 7 bases agree with TRBD2. The germline CDR1 and CDR2 sequences are DFQATT and SNEGSKA (reference sequence). The ends lost 6 bases at V and 2 bases at J; junction bases unmatched: 7. The CDR3 runs to 14 residues. CDR3 sequence reads: CSAIRGTTYNEQFF. CDR3 bases: TGCAGTGCGATACGGGGGACTACCTACAATGAGCAGTTCTTC.

This clonotype was found many times. The V gene is TRBV7-2, the J gene TRBJ1-3; D is undetermined. Germline-derived CDR1 and CDR2 are SGHTA and FQGNSA. There are 12 residues in the CDR3. With 4 bases removed from V and 3 bases from J, the gap between germline ends came to 4 bases. The CDR3 reads CASSYGGNTIYF. The DNA of the CDR3 is TGTGCCAGCAGCTATGGTGGAAACACCATATATTTT. Full variable domain (outside the CDR3, taken from reference TRBV7-2 and TRBJ1-3): GAGVSQSPSNKVTEKGKDVELRCDPISGHTALYWYRQSLGQGLEFLIYFQGNSAPDKSGLPSDRFSAERTGGSVSTLTIQRTQQEDSAVYLCASSYGGNTIYFGEGSWLTVV.

In this sample, this clonotype turned up many times. The chain joins TRBV6-2 or TRBV6-3 to TRBJ2-5; D is perhaps TRBD2 (6 bases). Per the germline V gene, CDR1 is MNHEY and CDR2 is SVGEGT. The CDR3 is 15 amino acids. V lost 4 bases and J lost 6, with 18 bases in between. The CDR3 region has the DNA TGTGCCAGCAGTTCTAATAGAGGAGGGGAGAAGACCCAGTACTTC. It yields the protein CASSSNRGGEKTQYF.

This sequence joins TRBV29-1 and TRBJ2-1; D assignment may be TRBD1 or TRBD2 (5 bases each). V lost 6 bases, J lost 5 bases, and 17 bases lay in between. This CDR3 region has 14 residues. The germline V gene has CDR1 SQVTM and CDR2 ANQGSEA. CDR3 sequence (DNA): TGCAGCGTGGAAACCGGGACCGTAAACAATGAGCAGTTCTTC. This gives the protein CSVETGTVNNEQFF.

This clonotype was seen a few times. V usage is TRBV27 and J usage is TRBJ2-7; TRBD2 matches 7 bases. This CDR3 spans 14 amino acids. The V and J ends lost 7 bases and 0 bases, in that order; junction bases with no gene match: 6. The germline V gene has CDR1 MNHEY and CDR2 SMNVEV (reference sequence). The CDR3 spells CASKRAGSSYEQYF. CDR3 DNA: TGTGCCAGCAAACGAGCGGGGTCCTCCTACGAGCAGTACTTC.

This clonotype was observed many times. The chain joins TRBV27 to TRBJ1-5, with D unresolved. CDR3 length: 12 residues. Germline values: CDR1 MNHEY, CDR2 SMNVEV (reference sequence). Trimming removed 7 bases from V and 4 bases from J, with 8 bases in between. DNA of the CDR3: TGTGCCAGCACCTCCGGGAATCAGCCCCAGCATTTT. This encodes CASTSGNQPQHF.